This TCR beta chain was found in a study of T cells in Graves' hyperthyroidism and ophthalmopathy. Amplified TCR beta CDR3 regions derived from RNA transcripts. With the HTBI primer set, the TCR CDR3 went through a first round of RT-PCR. TCRdb reprocessed the multiplex PCR reads via MiXCR and lists one record per CDR3 protein. The sample lists a few hundred thousand distinct CDR3 sequences, around 25% occurring once. Exclusion criteria comprised uncontrolled infection, other autoimmune disease, pregnancy or lactation. The germline CDR1 and CDR2 sequences are MNHEY and SMNVEV (reference sequence). Trimming removed 6 bases from V and 12 bases from J, with 12 bases in between. The CDR3 sequence is 11 residues long. Of note for this clonotype: Its antigen is as yet unknown.

Regarding the study as a whole: Most thyroid clonotypes expanded above 0.001 appeared in blood too.

Sequenced material: blood. The rearrangement uses TRBV27 and TRBJ2-1; the D gene is possibly TRBD2 (7 bases). The receptor's source is a man over 45 with Graves' hyperthyroidism. DNA of the CDR3: TGTGCCAGCAGAAAGGGGGGGGGGCAGTTCTTC. It specifies CASRKGGGQFF.